Listed below are T cell receptor beta chains from one sample, sequenced in a study of T cell repertoires in cytomegalovirus infection. TCRdb re-derived calls from the reads in MiXCR, one entry per CDR3 protein. The table includes about 180,000 distinct CDR3 sequences, roughly 15% detected once. Input material: CD8+ T cells from PBMCs. Receptors were obtained from a human donor in good health (CMV status not recorded). Some clones in this sample may be carry-over from other donors' samples. The CDR3 runs from the conserved cysteine through the conserved F or W. A D gene is named only where the DNA matches it firmly. Part of the rows lack a size; the others show once, few, many or a class for expanded clones.

clone size: few
V gene: TRBV2
J gene: TRBJ2-7
D gene: TRBD2
CDR3 protein: CASGAGVEQYF
CDR3 DNA: TGTGCCAGCGGCGCGGGGGTCGAGCAGTACTTC

clone size: NA
V gene: TRBV6-8
J gene: TRBJ2-5
D gene: NA
CDR3 protein: CASSPPFTETQYF
CDR3 DNA: TGTGCCAGCAGTCCGCCCTTCACAGAGACCCAGTACTTC

clone size: many
V gene: TRBV7-2
J gene: TRBJ2-1
D gene: NA
CDR3 protein: CASSLAASSYNEQFF
CDR3 DNA: TGTGCCAGCAGCTTAGCGGCTAGCTCCTACAATGAGCAGTTCTTC

clone size: NA
V gene: TRBV6-2/TRBV6-3
J gene: TRBJ1-2
D gene: NA
CDR3 protein: CARSLEGDYGYTF
CDR3 DNA: TGTGCCCGCAGTTTAGAGGGAGACTATGGCTACACCTTC

clone size: NA
V gene: TRBV7-6
J gene: TRBJ2-7
D gene: TRBD2
CDR3 protein: CASSARAGESSYEQYF
CDR3 DNA: TGTGCCAGCAGCGCACGAGCGGGAGAGAGCTCCTACGAGCAGTACTTC

clone size: many
V gene: TRBV7-8
J gene: TRBJ2-3
D gene: NA
CDR3 protein: CASSLLQGSTDTQYF
CDR3 DNA: TGTGCCAGCAGCTTACTACAGGGTAGCACAGATACGCAGTATTTT

clone size: few
V gene: TRBV2
J gene: TRBJ1-3
D gene: NA
CDR3 protein: CASSDWGNSGNTIYF
CDR3 DNA: TGTGCCAGCAGTGACTGGGGTAACTCTGGAAACACCATATATTTT

clone size: NA
V gene: TRBV7-9
J gene: TRBJ1-4
D gene: NA
CDR3 protein: CASSPRTGNEKLFF
CDR3 DNA: TGTGCCAGCAGCCCGCGGACGGGTAATGAAAAACTGTTTTTT

clone size: few
V gene: TRBV7-9
J gene: TRBJ1-1
D gene: NA
CDR3 protein: CADGPGGANTEAFF
CDR3 DNA: TGTGCCGACGGACCCGGTGGGGCGAACACTGAAGCTTTCTTT

clone size: few
V gene: TRBV7-9
J gene: TRBJ2-2
D gene: NA
CDR3 protein: CASSRHSGNTGELFF
CDR3 DNA: TGTGCCAGCAGCCGACATAGCGGGAACACCGGGGAGCTGTTTTTT

clone size: few
V gene: TRBV6-2/TRBV6-3
J gene: TRBJ1-5
D gene: NA
CDR3 protein: CASSYSRGSNQPQHF
CDR3 DNA: TGTGCCAGCAGTTACTCGAGAGGGAGCAATCAGCCCCAGCATTTT

clone size: NA
V gene: TRBV7-2
J gene: TRBJ1-1
D gene: NA
CDR3 protein: CASRKGVGLAGPQGQAFF
CDR3 DNA: TGTGCCAGCAGAAAAGGGGTTGGGTTGGCCGGACCCCAAGGCCAAGCTTTCTTT

clone size: NA
V gene: TRBV6-6
J gene: TRBJ1-1
D gene: NA
CDR3 protein: CASSYSTRGTEAFF
CDR3 DNA: TGTGCCAGCAGTTACTCGACACGGGGCACTGAAGCTTTCTTT

clone size: few
V gene: TRBV6-2/TRBV6-3
J gene: TRBJ2-1
D gene: NA
CDR3 protein: CASSLRSYNEQFF
CDR3 DNA: TGTGCCAGCAGTCTACGCTCCTACAATGAGCAGTTCTTC

clone size: few
V gene: TRBV28
J gene: TRBJ2-2
D gene: NA
CDR3 protein: CASSSRPSGITNTGELFF
CDR3 DNA: TGTGCCAGCAGTTCCAGACCCTCCGGGATTACGAACACCGGGGAGCTGTTTTTT

clone size: few
V gene: TRBV6-2/TRBV6-3
J gene: TRBJ1-2
D gene: NA
CDR3 protein: CASSSSQIYGYTF
CDR3 DNA: TGTGCCAGCAGTTCGAGCCAGATCTATGGCTACACCTTC

clone size: few
V gene: TRBV15
J gene: TRBJ1-5
D gene: NA
CDR3 protein: CATSFSPYEDQPQHF
CDR3 DNA: TGTGCCACCAGCTTTTCCCCATATGAGGATCAGCCCCAGCATTTT

clone size: NA
V gene: TRBV9
J gene: TRBJ1-1
D gene: NA
CDR3 protein: CASSVGRGFAEAFF
CDR3 DNA: TGTGCCAGCAGCGTAGGACGGGGGTTTGCTGAAGCTTTCTTT

clone size: few
V gene: TRBV6-6
J gene: TRBJ2-1
D gene: TRBD2
CDR3 protein: CASSYPLAGGHYNEQFF
CDR3 DNA: TGTGCCAGCAGTTACCCACTAGCGGGGGGGCACTACAATGAGCAGTTCTTC

clone size: few
V gene: TRBV7-9
J gene: TRBJ2-7
D gene: NA
CDR3 protein: CASSTRGGANYEQYF
CDR3 DNA: TGTGCCAGCAGCACTCGAGGAGGGGCAAACTACGAGCAGTACTTC

clone size: NA
V gene: TRBV7-3
J gene: TRBJ1-6
D gene: TRBD1
CDR3 protein: CASSTGGWSPLHF
CDR3 DNA: TGTGCCAGCAGCACAGGGGGTTGGTCACCCCTCCACTTT

clone size: NA
V gene: TRBV7-2
J gene: TRBJ1-2
D gene: NA
CDR3 protein: CASSTTAGGGYTF
CDR3 DNA: TGTGCCAGCAGCACGACCGCTGGAGGGGGCTACACCTTC

clone size: NA
V gene: TRBV11-2
J gene: TRBJ2-1
D gene: TRBD1
CDR3 protein: CASSSSTGGYNEQFF
CDR3 DNA: TGTGCCAGCAGCTCATCGACAGGGGGTTACAATGAGCAGTTCTTC

clone size: NA
V gene: TRBV6-6
J gene: TRBJ1-5
D gene: TRBD1
CDR3 protein: CASSYATGDYNQPQHF
CDR3 DNA: TGTGCCAGCAGTTACGCGACAGGGGATTACAATCAGCCCCAGCATTTT

clone size: NA
V gene: TRBV4-1
J gene: TRBJ2-3
D gene: NA
CDR3 protein: CASSQRILSQKVTDTQYF
CDR3 DNA: TGCGCCAGCAGCCAGAGAATACTGTCCCAAAAGGTCACAGATACGCAGTATTTT

clone size: NA
V gene: TRBV7-6
J gene: TRBJ2-5
D gene: TRBD2
CDR3 protein: CASSHRLAGEAQYF
CDR3 DNA: TGTGCCAGCAGCCACCGACTAGCGGGGGAGGCCCAGTACTTC

clone size: few
V gene: TRBV2
J gene: TRBJ2-5
D gene: NA
CDR3 protein: CAIPGTQDVRETQYF
CDR3 DNA: TGTGCCATCCCCGGGACCCAGGACGTTCGGGAGACCCAGTACTTC

clone size: NA
V gene: TRBV5-1
J gene: TRBJ2-3
D gene: TRBD1
CDR3 protein: CASMIGGKVNTDTQYF
CDR3 DNA: TGCGCCAGCATGATAGGGGGCAAGGTAAACACAGATACGCAGTATTTT

clone size: NA
V gene: TRBV7-2
J gene: TRBJ1-2
D gene: TRBD1
CDR3 protein: CASSLGTGMFGYTF
CDR3 DNA: TGTGCCAGCAGCCTTGGGACAGGAATGTTTGGCTACACCTTC

clone size: NA
V gene: TRBV20-1
J gene: TRBJ1-6
D gene: NA
CDR3 protein: CSAGPDEKSSYNSPLHF
CDR3 DNA: TGCAGTGCGGGCCCGGACGAAAAAAGCTCCTATAATTCACCCCTCCACTTT

clone size: NA
V gene: TRBV27
J gene: TRBJ1-1
D gene: NA
CDR3 protein: CASSDPGVTEAFF
CDR3 DNA: TGTGCCAGCAGCGATCCAGGGGTAACTGAAGCTTTCTTT

clone size: NA
V gene: TRBV7-9
J gene: TRBJ2-5
D gene: NA
CDR3 protein: CASSARETQYF
CDR3 DNA: TGTGCCAGCAGCGCCAGAGAGACCCAGTACTTC

clone size: many
V gene: TRBV7-6
J gene: TRBJ1-1
D gene: NA
CDR3 protein: CASSPSPPGDGPTEAFF
CDR3 DNA: TGTGCCAGCAGCCCTTCCCCCCCGGGGGATGGACCAACGGAAGCTTTCTTT

clone size: few
V gene: TRBV6-2/TRBV6-3
J gene: TRBJ2-3
D gene: NA
CDR3 protein: CASSIQLSTDTQYF
CDR3 DNA: TGTGCCAGCAGCATACAGCTTTCCACAGATACGCAGTATTTT

clone size: few
V gene: TRBV6-2/TRBV6-3
J gene: TRBJ2-3
D gene: TRBD2
CDR3 protein: CASSYSRTSGDLTDTQYF
CDR3 DNA: TGTGCCAGCAGTTACTCGAGGACTAGCGGGGACCTCACAGATACGCAGTATTTT

clone size: NA
V gene: TRBV7-3
J gene: TRBJ1-1
D gene: NA
CDR3 protein: CASSFNWGEGYTEAFF
CDR3 DNA: TGTGCCAGCAGCTTTAATTGGGGGGAGGGCTACACTGAAGCTTTCTTT

clone size: NA
V gene: TRBV27
J gene: TRBJ2-7
D gene: NA
CDR3 protein: CASSLSPFTSYEQYF
CDR3 DNA: TGTGCCAGCAGTTTATCACCCTTTACTAGCTACGAGCAGTACTTC

clone size: NA
V gene: TRBV12-3/TRBV12-4
J gene: TRBJ2-7
D gene: NA
CDR3 protein: CASSRPYREQYF
CDR3 DNA: TGTGCCAGCAGCCGACCATACCGGGAGCAGTACTTC

clone size: NA
V gene: TRBV7-9
J gene: TRBJ2-6
D gene: NA
CDR3 protein: CASSLVGVAGANVLTF
CDR3 DNA: TGTGCCAGCAGCTTAGTGGGGGTGGCCGGGGCCAACGTCCTGACTTTC

clone size: NA
V gene: TRBV20-1
J gene: TRBJ2-3
D gene: TRBD2
CDR3 protein: CSARSSGGPLYLPDTQYF
CDR3 DNA: TGCAGTGCTAGGAGTTCGGGGGGGCCGTTATACCTTCCAGATACGCAGTATTTT

clone size: few
V gene: TRBV7-9
J gene: TRBJ1-1
D gene: TRBD1
CDR3 protein: CASSPDTGVTEAFF
CDR3 DNA: TGTGCCAGCAGCCCCGACACAGGGGTCACTGAAGCTTTCTTT

clone size: many
V gene: TRBV7-2
J gene: TRBJ1-1
D gene: NA
CDR3 protein: CASSSTRTANTEAFF
CDR3 DNA: TGTGCCAGCAGCTCCACAAGGACAGCGAACACTGAAGCTTTCTTT

clone size: NA
V gene: TRBV6-2/TRBV6-3
J gene: TRBJ1-1
D gene: NA
CDR3 protein: CASSYSVSMNTEAFF
CDR3 DNA: TGTGCCAGCAGTTACTCTGTCAGCATGAACACTGAAGCTTTCTTT

clone size: NA
V gene: TRBV6-6
J gene: TRBJ2-7
D gene: TRBD1
CDR3 protein: CASSYQTGAYEQYF
CDR3 DNA: TGTGCCAGCAGTTACCAGACAGGGGCCTACGAGCAGTACTTC

clone size: few
V gene: TRBV7-2
J gene: TRBJ1-5
D gene: NA
CDR3 protein: CASSLALVHQPQHF
CDR3 DNA: TGTGCCAGCAGCTTAGCACTTGTTCATCAGCCCCAGCATTTT

clone size: NA
V gene: TRBV15
J gene: TRBJ2-5
D gene: NA
CDR3 protein: CATSGLTLSSQETQYF
CDR3 DNA: TGTGCCACCAGCGGGTTAACCCTCTCTTCACAAGAGACCCAGTACTTC

clone size: many
V gene: TRBV7-2
J gene: TRBJ2-7
D gene: NA
CDR3 protein: CASSLIGPREQYF
CDR3 DNA: TGTGCCAGCAGCTTAATAGGGCCGAGGGAGCAGTACTTC

clone size: NA
V gene: TRBV6-2/TRBV6-3
J gene: TRBJ2-7
D gene: NA
CDR3 protein: CASSYSAGEGYEQYF
CDR3 DNA: TGTGCCAGCAGTTACTCCGCAGGGGAAGGCTACGAGCAGTACTTC

clone size: few
V gene: TRBV29-1
J gene: TRBJ1-2
D gene: NA
CDR3 protein: CSAGRQGRDGYTF
CDR3 DNA: TGCAGCGCCGGCCGTCAGGGGAGGGATGGCTACACCTTC

clone size: NA
V gene: TRBV6-6
J gene: TRBJ1-3
D gene: NA
CDR3 protein: CASSYTAPSGNTIYF
CDR3 DNA: TGTGCCAGCAGTTACACGGCGCCTTCTGGAAACACCATATATTTT

clone size: NA
V gene: TRBV6-2/TRBV6-3
J gene: TRBJ2-7
D gene: NA
CDR3 protein: CASSQDTVYEQYF
CDR3 DNA: TGTGCCAGCAGTCAGGACACCGTCTACGAGCAGTACTTC

clone size: many
V gene: TRBV7-2
J gene: TRBJ1-5
D gene: TRBD1
CDR3 protein: CASSVLQGEQPQHF
CDR3 DNA: TGTGCCAGCAGCGTACTACAGGGGGAACAGCCCCAGCATTTT

clone size: many
V gene: TRBV7-8
J gene: TRBJ1-1
D gene: NA
CDR3 protein: CASSLLTGLKTEAFF
CDR3 DNA: TGTGCCAGCAGCTTATTAACAGGGCTGAAGACTGAAGCTTTCTTT